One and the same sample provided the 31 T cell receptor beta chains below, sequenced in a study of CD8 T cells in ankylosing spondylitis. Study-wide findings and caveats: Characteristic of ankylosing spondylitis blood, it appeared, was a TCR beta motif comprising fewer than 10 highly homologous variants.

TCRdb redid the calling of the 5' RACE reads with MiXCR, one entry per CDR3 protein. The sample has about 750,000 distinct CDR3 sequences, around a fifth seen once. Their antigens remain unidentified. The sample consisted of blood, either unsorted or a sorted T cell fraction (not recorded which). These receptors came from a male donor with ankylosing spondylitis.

CDR3 protein: CATSAGGGGGLYNEQFF. CDR3 nucleotides: TGTGCCACCAGTGCAGGAGGAGGGGGGGGACTATACAATGAGCAGTTCTTC. The genes are TRBV24-1 and TRBJ2-1, with a tentative D call TRBD2 (7 bases). The CDR3 is 17 residues long. V was cut by 5 bases and J by 4 bases, with 20 bases left in between. CDR1 is KGHDR and CDR2 is SFDVKD in the germline V gene.

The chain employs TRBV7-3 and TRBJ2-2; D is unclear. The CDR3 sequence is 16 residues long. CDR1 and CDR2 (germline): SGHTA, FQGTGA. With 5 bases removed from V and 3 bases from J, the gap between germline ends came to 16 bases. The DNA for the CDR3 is TGTGCCAGCAGCCGCATAGTAGGGCTCGACACCGGGGAGCTGTTTTTT. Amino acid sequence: CASSRIVGLDTGELFF.

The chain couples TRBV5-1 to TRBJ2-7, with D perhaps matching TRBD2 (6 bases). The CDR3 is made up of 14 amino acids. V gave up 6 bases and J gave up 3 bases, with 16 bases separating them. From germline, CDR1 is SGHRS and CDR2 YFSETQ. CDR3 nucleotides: TGCGCCAGCAACCCGGGGGAACGGCACTACGAGCAGTACTTC. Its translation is CASNPGERHYEQYF.

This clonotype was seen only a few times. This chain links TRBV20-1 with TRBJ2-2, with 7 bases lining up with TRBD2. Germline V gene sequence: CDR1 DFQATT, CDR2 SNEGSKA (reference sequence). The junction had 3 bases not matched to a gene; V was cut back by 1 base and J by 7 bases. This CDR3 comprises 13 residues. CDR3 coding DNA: TGCAGTGCTAGAGCTCGGGGGGTCGGGGAGCTGTTTTTT. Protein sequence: CSARARGVGELFF.

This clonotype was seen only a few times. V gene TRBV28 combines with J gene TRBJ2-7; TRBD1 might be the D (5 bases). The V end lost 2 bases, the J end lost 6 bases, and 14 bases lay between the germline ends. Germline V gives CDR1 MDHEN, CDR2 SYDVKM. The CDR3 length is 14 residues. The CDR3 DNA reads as TGTGCCAGCAGTTTAGGCAGGGTACGAGGCGAGCAGTACTTC. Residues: CASSLGRVRGEQYF.

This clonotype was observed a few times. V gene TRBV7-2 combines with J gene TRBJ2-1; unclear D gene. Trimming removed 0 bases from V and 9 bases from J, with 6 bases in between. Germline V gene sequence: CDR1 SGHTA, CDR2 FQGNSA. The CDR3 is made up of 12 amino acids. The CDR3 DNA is TGTGCCAGCAGCTTAGCGTTCTCTGAGCAGTTCTTC. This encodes CASSLAFSEQFF.

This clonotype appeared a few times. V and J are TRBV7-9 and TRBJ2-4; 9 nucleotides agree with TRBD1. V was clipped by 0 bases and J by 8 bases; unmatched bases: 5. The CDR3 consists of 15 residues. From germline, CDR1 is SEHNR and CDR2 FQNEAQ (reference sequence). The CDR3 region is CASSLARGDRDIQYF. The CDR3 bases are TGTGCCAGCAGCTTAGCGAGGGGGGACAGGGACATTCAGTACTTC.

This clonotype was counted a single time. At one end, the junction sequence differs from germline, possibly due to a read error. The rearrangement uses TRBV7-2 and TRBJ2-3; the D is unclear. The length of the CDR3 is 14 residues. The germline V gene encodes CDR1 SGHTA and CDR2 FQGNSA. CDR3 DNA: TGTGCTAGCAGCTTATTGGGGATCACAGATACGCAGTATTTT. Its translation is CASSLLGITDTQYF.

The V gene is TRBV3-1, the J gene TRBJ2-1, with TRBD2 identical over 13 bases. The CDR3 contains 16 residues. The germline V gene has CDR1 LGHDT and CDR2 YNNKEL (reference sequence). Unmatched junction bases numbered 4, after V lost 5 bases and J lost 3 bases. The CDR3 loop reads CASSKGLAGDYNEQFF. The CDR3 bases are TGTGCCAGCAGCAAAGGACTAGCGGGAGACTACAATGAGCAGTTCTTC.

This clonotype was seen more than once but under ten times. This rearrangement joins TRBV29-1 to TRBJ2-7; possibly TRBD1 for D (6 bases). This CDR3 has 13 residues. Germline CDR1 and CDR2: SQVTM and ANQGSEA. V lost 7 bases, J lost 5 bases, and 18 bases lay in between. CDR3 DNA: TGCAGCGCATCTACAGGGATCCACAACGAGCAGTACTTC. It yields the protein CSASTGIHNEQYF.

The CDR3 loop is CASGNWGQGRTDTQYF. The CDR3 nucleotides read TGTGCCAGCGGAAATTGGGGACAGGGTCGCACAGATACGCAGTATTTT. The rearrangement joins TRBV28 to TRBJ2-3; 9 nucleotides align to TRBD1. The CDR3 is made up of 16 amino acids. V was pared by 8 bases and J by 1 base, with 10 bases of the junction left unmatched. Germline CDR1 MDHEN, CDR2 SYDVKM.

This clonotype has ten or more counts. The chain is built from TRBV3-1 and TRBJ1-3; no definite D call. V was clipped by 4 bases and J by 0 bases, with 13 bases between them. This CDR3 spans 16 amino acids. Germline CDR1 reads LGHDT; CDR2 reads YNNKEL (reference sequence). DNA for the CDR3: TGTGCCAGCAGCCCCTCGGACCGCCGCTCTGGAAACACCATATATTTT. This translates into CASSPSDRRSGNTIYF. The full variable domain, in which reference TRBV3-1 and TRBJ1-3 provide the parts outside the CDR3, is DTAVSQTPKYLVTQMGNDKSIKCEQNLGHDTMYWYKQDSKKFLKIMFSYNNKELIINETVPNRFSPKSPDKAHLNLHINSLELGDSAVYFCASSPSDRRSGNTIYFGEGSWLTVV.

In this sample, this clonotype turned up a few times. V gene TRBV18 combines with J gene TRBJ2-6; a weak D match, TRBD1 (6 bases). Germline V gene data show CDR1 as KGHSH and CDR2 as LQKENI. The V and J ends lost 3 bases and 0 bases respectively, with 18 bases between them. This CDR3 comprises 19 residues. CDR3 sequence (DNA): TGTGCCAGCTCACCGCAATCAGGGACATCGTCCTCTGGGGCCAACGTCCTGACTTTC. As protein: CASSPQSGTSSSGANVLTF.

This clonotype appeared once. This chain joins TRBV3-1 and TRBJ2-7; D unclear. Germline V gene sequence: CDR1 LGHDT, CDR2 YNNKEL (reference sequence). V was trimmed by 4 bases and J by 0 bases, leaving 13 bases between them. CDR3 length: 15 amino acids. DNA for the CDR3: TGTGCCAGCAGCCGAAGACTGGAAAGCTCCTACGAGCAGTACTTC. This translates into CASSRRLESSYEQYF.

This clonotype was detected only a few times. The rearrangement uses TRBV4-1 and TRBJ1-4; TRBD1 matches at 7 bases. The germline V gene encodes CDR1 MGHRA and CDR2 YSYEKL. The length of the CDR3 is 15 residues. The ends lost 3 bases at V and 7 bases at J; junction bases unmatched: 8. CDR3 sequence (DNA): TGCGCCAGCAGCCAGCAGGGGGTACCAGGTGAAAAACTGTTTTTT. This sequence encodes CASSQQGVPGEKLFF.

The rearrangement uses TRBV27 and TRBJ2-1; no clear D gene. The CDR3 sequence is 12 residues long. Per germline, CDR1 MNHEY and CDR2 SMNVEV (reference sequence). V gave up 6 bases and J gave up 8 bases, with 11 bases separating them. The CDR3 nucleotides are TGTGCCAGCAGCCCTGAAAGGTATGAGCAGTTCTTC. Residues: CASSPERYEQFF.

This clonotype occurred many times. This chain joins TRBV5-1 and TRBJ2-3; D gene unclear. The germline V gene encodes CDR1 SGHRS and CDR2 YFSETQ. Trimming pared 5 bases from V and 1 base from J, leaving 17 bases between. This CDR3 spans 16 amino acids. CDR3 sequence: CASSPGRGTGTDTQYF. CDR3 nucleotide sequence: TGCGCCAGCAGTCCTGGACGTGGTACCGGCACAGATACGCAGTATTTT.

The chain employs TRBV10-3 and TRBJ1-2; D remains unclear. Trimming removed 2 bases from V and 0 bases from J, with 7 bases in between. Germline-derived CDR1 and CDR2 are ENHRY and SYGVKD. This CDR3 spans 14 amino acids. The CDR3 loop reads CAISEGYSNYGYTF. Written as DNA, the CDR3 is TGTGCCATCAGTGAGGGTTACTCTAACTATGGCTACACCTTC.

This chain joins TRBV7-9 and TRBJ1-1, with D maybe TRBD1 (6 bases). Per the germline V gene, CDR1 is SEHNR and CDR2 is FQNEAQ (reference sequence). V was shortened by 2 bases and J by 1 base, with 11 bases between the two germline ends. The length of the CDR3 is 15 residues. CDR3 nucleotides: TGTGCCAGCAGCTTATTACAGGGAGGGAACACTGAAGCTTTCTTT. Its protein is CASSLLQGGNTEAFF.

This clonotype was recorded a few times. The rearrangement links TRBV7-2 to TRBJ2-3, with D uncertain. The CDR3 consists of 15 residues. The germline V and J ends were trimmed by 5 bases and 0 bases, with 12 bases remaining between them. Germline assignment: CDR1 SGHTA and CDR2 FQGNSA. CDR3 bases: TGTGCCAGCAGCCCTACCTACTTGAGCACAGATACGCAGTATTTT. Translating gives CASSPTYLSTDTQYF.

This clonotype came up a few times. CDR3: CASSLPRGNTEAFF. As DNA, the CDR3 is TGTGCCAGCAGCTTACCCAGGGGTAACACTGAAGCTTTCTTT. V gene TRBV11-2 combines with J gene TRBJ1-1; TRBD1 might be the D (6 bases). V gave up 2 bases and J gave up 2 bases, with 9 bases separating them. Germline CDR1 and CDR2: SGHAT and FQNNGV. This CDR3 spans 14 amino acids.

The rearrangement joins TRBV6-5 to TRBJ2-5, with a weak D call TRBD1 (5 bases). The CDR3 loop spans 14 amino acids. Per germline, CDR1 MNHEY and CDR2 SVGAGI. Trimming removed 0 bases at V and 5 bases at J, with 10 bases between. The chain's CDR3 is CASSYSGRGETQYF. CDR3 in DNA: TGTGCCAGCAGTTACTCGGGGCGTGGCGAGACCCAGTACTTC.

CDR3 coding DNA: TGCAGTGCTAGAGATCGGACTAGCGGGAGATCCTACGAGCAGTACTTC. Translation: CSARDRTSGRSYEQYF. V gene TRBV20-1 combines with J gene TRBJ2-7, with 13 bases aligning to TRBD2. V was clipped by 0 bases and J by 1 base; unmatched bases: 3. This CDR3 region has 16 residues. Germline CDR1 DFQATT, CDR2 SNEGSKA (reference sequence).

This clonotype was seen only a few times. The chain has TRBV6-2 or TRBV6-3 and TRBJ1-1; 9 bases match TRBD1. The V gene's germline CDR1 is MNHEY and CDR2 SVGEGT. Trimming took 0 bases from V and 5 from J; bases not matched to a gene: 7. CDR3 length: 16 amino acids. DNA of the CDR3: TGTGCCAGCAGTTACTCCCCGACAGGGGGTCGGACTGAAGCTTTCTTT. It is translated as CASSYSPTGGRTEAFF.

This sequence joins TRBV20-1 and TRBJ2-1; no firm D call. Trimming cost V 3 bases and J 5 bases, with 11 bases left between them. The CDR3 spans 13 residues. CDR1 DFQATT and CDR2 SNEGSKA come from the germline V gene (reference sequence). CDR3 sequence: CSASFGSNNEQFF. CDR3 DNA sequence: TGCAGTGCTAGCTTTGGCAGTAACAATGAGCAGTTCTTC.

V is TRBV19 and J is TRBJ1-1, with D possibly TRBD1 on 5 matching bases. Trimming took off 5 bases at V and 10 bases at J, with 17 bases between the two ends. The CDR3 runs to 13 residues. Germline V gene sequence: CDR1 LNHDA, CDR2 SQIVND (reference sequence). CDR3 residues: CASSRVQGWAAFF. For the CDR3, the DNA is TGTGCCAGTAGTCGTGTGCAGGGATGGGCAGCTTTCTTT.

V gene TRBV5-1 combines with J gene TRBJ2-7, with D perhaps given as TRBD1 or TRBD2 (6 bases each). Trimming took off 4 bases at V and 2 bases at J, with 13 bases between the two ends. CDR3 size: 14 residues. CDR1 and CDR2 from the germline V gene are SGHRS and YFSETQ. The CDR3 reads CASSAGHRTYEQYF. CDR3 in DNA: TGCGCCAGCAGCGCGGGACACCGTACCTACGAGCAGTACTTC.

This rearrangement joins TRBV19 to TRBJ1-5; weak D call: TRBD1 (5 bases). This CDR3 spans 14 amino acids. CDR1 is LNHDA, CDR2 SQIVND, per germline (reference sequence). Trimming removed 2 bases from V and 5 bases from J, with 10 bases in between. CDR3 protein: CASSIIRDDQPQHF. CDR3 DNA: TGTGCCAGTAGTATAATTCGGGACGATCAGCCCCAGCATTTT.

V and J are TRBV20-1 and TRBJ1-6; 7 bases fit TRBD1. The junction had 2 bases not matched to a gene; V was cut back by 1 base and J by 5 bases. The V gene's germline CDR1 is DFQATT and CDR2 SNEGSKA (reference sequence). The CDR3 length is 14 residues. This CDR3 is CSARVGTDNSPLHF. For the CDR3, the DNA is TGCAGTGCTAGAGTAGGGACAGATAATTCACCCCTCCACTTT.

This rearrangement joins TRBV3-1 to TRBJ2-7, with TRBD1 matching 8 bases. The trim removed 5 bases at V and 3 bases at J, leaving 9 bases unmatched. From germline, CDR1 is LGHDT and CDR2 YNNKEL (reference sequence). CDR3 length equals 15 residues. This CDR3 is CASSLQGEFFYEQYF. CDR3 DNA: TGTGCCAGCAGCTTACAGGGGGAGTTCTTCTACGAGCAGTACTTC.

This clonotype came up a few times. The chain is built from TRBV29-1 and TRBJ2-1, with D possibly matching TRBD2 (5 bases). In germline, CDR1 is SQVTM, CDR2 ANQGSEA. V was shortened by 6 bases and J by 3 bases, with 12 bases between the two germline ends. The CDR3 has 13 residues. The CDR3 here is CSVLARNYNEQFF. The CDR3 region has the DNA TGCAGCGTATTAGCGAGGAACTACAATGAGCAGTTCTTC.